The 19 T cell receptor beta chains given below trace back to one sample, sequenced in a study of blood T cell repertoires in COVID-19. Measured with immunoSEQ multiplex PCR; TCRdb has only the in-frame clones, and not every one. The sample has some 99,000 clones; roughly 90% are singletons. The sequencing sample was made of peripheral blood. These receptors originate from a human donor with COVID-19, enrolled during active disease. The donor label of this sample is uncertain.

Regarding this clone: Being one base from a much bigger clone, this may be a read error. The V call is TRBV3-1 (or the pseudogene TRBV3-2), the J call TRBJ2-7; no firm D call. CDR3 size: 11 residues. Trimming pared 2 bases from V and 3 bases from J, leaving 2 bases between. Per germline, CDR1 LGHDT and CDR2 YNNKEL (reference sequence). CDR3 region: CASSQHYEQYF. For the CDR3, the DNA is TGTGCCAGCAGCCAACACTACGAGCAGTACTTC.

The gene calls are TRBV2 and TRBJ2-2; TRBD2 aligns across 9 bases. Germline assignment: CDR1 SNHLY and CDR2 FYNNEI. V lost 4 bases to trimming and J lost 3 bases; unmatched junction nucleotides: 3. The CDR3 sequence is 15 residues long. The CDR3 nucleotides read TGTGCCAGCAGTGGACTAGCGGAGTACACCGGGGAGCTGTTTTTT. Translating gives CASSGLAEYTGELFF.

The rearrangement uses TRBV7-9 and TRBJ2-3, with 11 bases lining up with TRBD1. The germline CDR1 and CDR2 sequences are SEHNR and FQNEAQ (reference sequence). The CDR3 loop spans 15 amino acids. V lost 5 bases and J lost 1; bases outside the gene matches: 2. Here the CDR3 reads CASSPGQGGTDTQYF. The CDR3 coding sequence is TGTGCCAGCAGCCCGGGACAGGGGGGCACAGATACGCAGTATTTT.

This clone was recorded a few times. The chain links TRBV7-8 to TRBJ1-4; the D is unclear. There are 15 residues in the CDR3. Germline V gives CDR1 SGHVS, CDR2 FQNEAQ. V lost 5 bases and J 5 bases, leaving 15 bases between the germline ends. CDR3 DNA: TGTGCCAGCAGCCCTATGGGCAGCGGGAATGAAAAACTGTTTTTT. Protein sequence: CASSPMGSGNEKLFF.

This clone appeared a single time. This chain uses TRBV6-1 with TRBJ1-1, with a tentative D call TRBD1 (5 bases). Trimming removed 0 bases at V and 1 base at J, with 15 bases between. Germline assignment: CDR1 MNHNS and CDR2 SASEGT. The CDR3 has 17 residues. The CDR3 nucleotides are TGTGCCAGCAGTGAAGCGGGGGGTGGACACCCGAACACTGAAGCTTTCTTT. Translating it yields CASSEAGGGHPNTEAFF.

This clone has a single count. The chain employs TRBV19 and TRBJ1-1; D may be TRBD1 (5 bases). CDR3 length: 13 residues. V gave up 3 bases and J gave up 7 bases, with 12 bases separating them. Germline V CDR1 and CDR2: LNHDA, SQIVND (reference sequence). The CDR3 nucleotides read TGTGCCAGTAGTATGGTGACAGACAGTGAAGCTTTCTTT. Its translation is CASSMVTDSEAFF.

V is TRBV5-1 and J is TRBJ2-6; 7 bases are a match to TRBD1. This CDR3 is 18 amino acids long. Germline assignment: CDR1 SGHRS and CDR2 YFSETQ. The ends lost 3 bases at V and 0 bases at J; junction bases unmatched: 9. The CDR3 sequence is CASSSRTGYSSGANVLTF. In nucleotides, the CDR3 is TGCGCCAGCAGCTCAAGGACAGGCTACAGCTCTGGGGCCAACGTCCTGACTTTC.

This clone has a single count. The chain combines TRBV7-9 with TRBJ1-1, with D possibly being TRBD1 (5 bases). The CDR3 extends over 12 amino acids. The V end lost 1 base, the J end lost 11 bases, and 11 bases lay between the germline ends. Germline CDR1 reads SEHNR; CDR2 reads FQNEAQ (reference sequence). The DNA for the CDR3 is TGTGCCAGCAGCTTAGAAACGGGGGAGGCTTTCTTT. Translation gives CASSLETGEAFF.

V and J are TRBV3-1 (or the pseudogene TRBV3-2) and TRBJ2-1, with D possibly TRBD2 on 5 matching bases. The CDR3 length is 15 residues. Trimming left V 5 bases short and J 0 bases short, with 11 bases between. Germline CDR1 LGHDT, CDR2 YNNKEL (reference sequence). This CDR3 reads CASSATSSSYNEQFF. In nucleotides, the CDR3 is TGTGCCAGCAGCGCCACTAGTAGCTCCTACAATGAGCAGTTCTTC.

The CDR3 DNA follows: TGCAGCGTTTTCAGGGATCAAGAGACCCAGTACTTC. Its protein is CSVFRDQETQYF. The V gene is TRBV29-1, the J gene TRBJ2-5; D is perhaps TRBD1 (5 bases). Deletions cut 5 bases from V and 2 bases from J, with 9 bases between. The CDR3 length is 12 residues. Germline V CDR1 and CDR2: SQVTM, ANQGSEA. Full variable domain (rest looked up from reference TRBV29-1 and TRBJ2-5): SAVISQKPSRDICQRGTSLTIQCQVDSQVTMMFWYRQQPGQSLTLIATANQGSEATYESGFVIDKFPISRPNLTFSTLTVSNMSPEDSSIYLCSVFRDQETQYFGPGTRLLVL.

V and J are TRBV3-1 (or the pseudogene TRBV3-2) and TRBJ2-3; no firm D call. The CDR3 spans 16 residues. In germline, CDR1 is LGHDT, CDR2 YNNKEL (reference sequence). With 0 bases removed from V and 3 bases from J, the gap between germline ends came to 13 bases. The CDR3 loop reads CASSQEKRVGTDTQYF. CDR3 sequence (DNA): TGTGCCAGCAGCCAAGAGAAACGGGTCGGAACAGATACGCAGTATTTT.

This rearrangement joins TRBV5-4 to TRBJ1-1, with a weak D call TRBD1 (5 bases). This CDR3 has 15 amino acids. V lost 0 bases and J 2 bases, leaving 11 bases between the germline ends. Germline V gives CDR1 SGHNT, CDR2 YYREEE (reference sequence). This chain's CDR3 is CASSLEVTENTEAFF. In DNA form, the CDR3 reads TGTGCCAGCAGCTTGGAGGTGACAGAAAACACTGAAGCTTTCTTT.

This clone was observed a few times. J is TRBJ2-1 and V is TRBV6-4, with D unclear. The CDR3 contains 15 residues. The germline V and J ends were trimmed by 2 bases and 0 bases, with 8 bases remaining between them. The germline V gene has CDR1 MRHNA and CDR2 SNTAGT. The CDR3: CASSDGGTSYNEQFF. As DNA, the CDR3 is TGTGCCAGCAGTGACGGCGGAACCTCCTACAATGAGCAGTTCTTC.

CDR3 bases: TGCGCCAGCAGCCAAGAAGACTGGGATGGCTACACCTTC. The encoded protein is CASSQEDWDGYTF. The rearrangement links TRBV4-1 to TRBJ1-2; D call uncertain. The CDR3 runs to 13 residues. Germline CDR1 reads MGHRA; CDR2 reads YSYEKL. Trimming cost V 0 bases and J 6 bases, with 8 bases left between them.

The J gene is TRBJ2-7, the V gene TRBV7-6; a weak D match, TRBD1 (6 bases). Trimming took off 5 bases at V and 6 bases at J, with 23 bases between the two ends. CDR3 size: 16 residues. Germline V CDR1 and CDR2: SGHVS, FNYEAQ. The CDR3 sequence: CASSLSRGQKLAEQYF. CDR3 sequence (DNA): TGTGCCAGCAGCCTTAGTAGAGGACAGAAGCTGGCCGAGCAGTACTTC.

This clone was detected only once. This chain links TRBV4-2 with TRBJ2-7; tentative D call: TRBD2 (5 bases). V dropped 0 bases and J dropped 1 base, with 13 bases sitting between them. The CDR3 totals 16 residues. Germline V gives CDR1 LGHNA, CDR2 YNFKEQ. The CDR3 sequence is CASSQEDATGSYEQYF. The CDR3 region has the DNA TGTGCCAGCAGCCAAGAGGATGCCACGGGGTCCTACGAGCAGTACTTC.

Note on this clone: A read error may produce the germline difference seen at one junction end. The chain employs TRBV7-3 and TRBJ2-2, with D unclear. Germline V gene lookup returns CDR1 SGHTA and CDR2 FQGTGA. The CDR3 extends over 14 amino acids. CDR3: CASSLTANTGELFF. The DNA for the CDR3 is TGTGCCAGCAGCCTAACAGCTAACACCGGGGAGCTGTTTTTT. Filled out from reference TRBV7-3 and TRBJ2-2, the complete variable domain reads GAGVSQTPSNKVTEKGKYVELRCDPISGHTALYWYRQSLGQGPEFLIYFQGTGAADDSGLPNDRFFAVRPEGSVSTLKIQRTERGDSAVYLCASSLTANTGELFFGEGSRLTVL.

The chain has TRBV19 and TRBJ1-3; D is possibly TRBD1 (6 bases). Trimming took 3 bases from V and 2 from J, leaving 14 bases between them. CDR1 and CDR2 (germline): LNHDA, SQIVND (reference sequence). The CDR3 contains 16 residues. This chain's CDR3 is CASSILTGSAGNTIYF. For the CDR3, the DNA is TGTGCCAGTAGTATCCTAACAGGGTCTGCTGGAAACACCATATATTTT. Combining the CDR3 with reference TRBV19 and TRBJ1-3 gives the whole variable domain DGGITQSPKYLFRKEGQNVTLSCEQNLNHDAMYWYRQDPGQGLRLIYYSQIVNDFQKGDIAEGYSVSREKKESFPLTVTSAQKNPTAFYLCASSILTGSAGNTIYFGEGSWLTVV.

The CDR3 bases are TGTGCCAGCCGGCGGGGCTCCTATAATTCACCCCTCCACTTT. This codes for CASRRGSYNSPLHF. The chain recombines TRBV5-6 with TRBJ1-6; D not certain. CDR1 is SGHDT and CDR2 is YYEEEE in the germline V gene. The V end was cut by 7 bases, the J end by 0 bases, with 8 bases between. The CDR3 runs 14 residues.